Ten or more counts support the clone carrying this TCR beta chain. Antigen specificity is unknown. The data were obtained in a study of T-cell memory formation after mild COVID-19. Study-wide results and caveats: Contracting clones, day 15 to 85, had balanced CD4/CD8, and later expanders favored CD4+.

The CDR3 extends over 14 amino acids. V shed 6 bases and J shed 2 bases, with 13 bases lying between them. Constant-segment primers served in 5'RACE that generated TCR alpha and TCR beta cDNA libraries bearing sample barcodes and UMIs. TCRdb itself ran the 5' RACE reads through MiXCR, one entry per CDR3 protein. The repertoire has about 140,000 distinct CDR3 sequences, about 5.5% of them found once; the top ten carry roughly 1.9%. This chain joins TRBV12-3 or TRBV12-4 and TRBJ2-5; TRBD1 is a possible D gene (6 bases). This TCR was sampled from an adult woman who had mild COVID-19 (a few samples of this study predate the infection). Cell type and time point are not known. The material sequenced was PBMCs or a T cell subset sorted from them (not recorded which). The CDR3: CASRPSGVQETQYF. For the CDR3, the DNA is TGTGCCAGCAGGCCTTCAGGGGTACAAGAGACCCAGTACTTC.